This TCR beta chain emerged from a study of OX40 agonist ivuxolimab in advanced cancers. Looking at the study overall: The costimulatory receptor OX40 (CD134) was targeted by ivuxolimab, a fully human IgG2 agonistic monoclonal antibody. Intravenous ivuxolimab was administered to patients every 2 weeks at six dose levels: 0.01, 0.1, 0.3, 1.5, 3 and 10 mg/kg. Of the roughly 54 dose-escalation patients, hepatocellular carcinoma was present in about 20, melanoma in approximately 15, renal cell carcinoma in 9 and head and neck cancer in 9. In the dose-escalation cohort, 65% to 90% of patients were male, and the mean age was roughly 60 years, with a range of roughly 23 to 85. Prior anti-PD-1, anti-PD-L1 or anti-CTLA-4 therapy was permitted, and approximately 40% of dose-escalation patients had received checkpoint inhibitors. Partial responses occurred in three dose-escalation patients, of whom one had hepatocellular carcinoma and two had cutaneous melanoma. Peripheral TCRbeta sequencing aimed to test whether ivuxolimab altered TCR sequence diversity and caused clonal T-cell expansion. The paper reports the monotherapy dose-escalation portion (N of about 54 patients) of the phase I ivuxolimab trial. On the study overall, not on this receptor specifically: At doses of 0.1 to 3.0 mg/kg, clonal expansion of both CD4+ and CD8+ T cells in blood was seen between baseline and week 6. After ivuxolimab, more expanded clones were found on average in CD8+ T cells than in CD4+ T cells. The antigen specificity of the peripheral T cells that underwent clonal expansion was not determined. Low levels of normalized T-cell clonal expansion were also seen in some nonresponding patients. In partial responders in the 0.1-3.0 mg/kg groups, normalized peripheral clonal expansion was found to be among the lowest, especially among CD8+ T cells.

Patients with a history of autoimmune disease or receiving systemic immunosuppression were excluded from the trial. Peripheral blood for TCR sequencing was drawn from every dose cohort at baseline, at cycle 4 day 1 and at cycle 7 day 1. Samples came from an open-label, multicenter, first-in-human phase I dose-escalation trial of ivuxolimab. The trial enrolled adults with locally advanced or metastatic head and neck squamous cell, hepatocellular, melanoma or renal cell carcinoma. CD4+ and CD8+ T cells were sorted separately from peripheral blood before TCR sequencing. The germline V gene (reference sequence) supplies CDR1 MNHNY and CDR2 SVGAGI. The CDR3, cysteine through phenylalanine, is 14 amino acids long. Only the CDR3 DNA is retained, 42 bases long and in frame from the first base. V sheds 4 bases and J sheds 8 bases, leaving 17 bases between their ends. Genomic DNA was isolated from the sorted cells so that the TCRbeta CDR3 region could be sequenced. The immunoSEQ Assay was used for sequencing of TCRbeta CDR3 regions. This is the immuneACCESS table as TCRdb keeps it, with only in-frame sequences that have V and J called. A part of the clones is gone; compared with another copy, unresolved V genes explain less than half, and the rest is unexplained. The sample has roughly 32,000 clones on record, around 90% of them singletons. Around 3.8% of the sample lies in the top ten.

With respect to this clone: Its antigen specificity is not known. The record has no base qualities; no much larger clone is one base away.

Source: CD4+ or CD8+ T cells sorted from blood, taken in a trial of the OX40 agonist ivuxolimab. The chain uses TRBV6-6 and TRBJ1-1, with TRBD1 perhaps the D gene, on 5 matching bases. The source is an adult with an advanced solid tumor such as melanoma, head and neck, liver or kidney cancer. The nucleotide sequence is TGTGCCAGCAGTTCCGCTCGGGGGGGACGAGAAGCTTTCTTT. This gives the protein CASSSARGGREAFF.